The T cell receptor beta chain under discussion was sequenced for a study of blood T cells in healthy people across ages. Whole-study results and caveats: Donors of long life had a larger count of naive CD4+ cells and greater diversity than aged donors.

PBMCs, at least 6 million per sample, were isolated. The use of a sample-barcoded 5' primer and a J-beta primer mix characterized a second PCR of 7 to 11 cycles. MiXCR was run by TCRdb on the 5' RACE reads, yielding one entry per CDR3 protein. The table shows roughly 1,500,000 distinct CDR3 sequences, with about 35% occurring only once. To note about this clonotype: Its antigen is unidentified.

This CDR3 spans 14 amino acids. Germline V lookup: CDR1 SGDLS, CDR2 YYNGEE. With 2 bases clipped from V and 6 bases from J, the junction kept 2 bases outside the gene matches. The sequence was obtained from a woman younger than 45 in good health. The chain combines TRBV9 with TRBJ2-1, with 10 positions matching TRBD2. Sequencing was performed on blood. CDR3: CASSVTSGFNEQFF. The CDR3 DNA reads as TGTGCCAGCAGCGTGACTAGCGGGTTCAATGAGCAGTTCTTC.